The T cell receptor beta chain described here comes from a study of blood T cell repertoires in COVID-19. The CDR3 contains 13 residues. Germline values: CDR1 MDHEN, CDR2 SYDVKM. Germline trimming cut 7 bases from V and 5 bases from J; bases unmatched to any gene: 8. Sequenced by immunoSEQ multiplex PCR; TCRdb stores in-frame clones only, minus some. The sample has a few hundred thousand clones; about 91% are singletons. The source material was peripheral blood. This receptor was obtained from a man older than 75 with acute or convalescent COVID-19. The chain links TRBV28 to TRBJ2-7; 7 bases are a match to TRBD2. The CDR3 sequence: CASIPETSNEQYF. The CDR3 bases are TGTGCCAGCATTCCGGAGACTAGCAACGAGCAGTACTTC.